Below are 15 T cell receptor beta chains sequenced from a single sample in a study of lymphopenia after photon versus proton radiotherapy. Sequencing used immunoSEQ multiplex PCR; TCRdb keeps in-frame clones, though not all of them. The table shows roughly 49,000 clones, with 92% occurring only once. The sample in question was peripheral blood, obtained from a patient treated with photon-based radiotherapy. These receptors all come from a woman between 40 and 50 years old with cholangiocarcinoma.

The rearrangement links TRBV9 to TRBJ2-5; D tentatively fits TRBD1 or TRBD2 (5 bases each). CDR1 and CDR2 (germline): SGDLS, YYNGEE. The CDR3 extends over 15 amino acids. V shed 2 bases and J shed 5 bases, with 16 bases lying between them. CDR3 bases: TGTGCCAGCAGCGTGAGATGGGACGGCCGGGAGACCCAGTACTTC. Translating it yields CASSVRWDGRETQYF.

This rearrangement joins TRBV6-1 to TRBJ2-1; 8 nucleotides line up with TRBD2. V lost 4 bases to trimming and J lost 4 bases; unmatched junction nucleotides: 6. In germline, CDR1 is MNHNS, CDR2 SASEGT. The CDR3 consists of 15 residues. The CDR3 region is CASSVRGGVYNEQFF. Written as DNA, the CDR3 is TGTGCCAGCAGTGTTCGGGGGGGAGTGTACAATGAGCAGTTCTTC.

J is TRBJ1-1 and V is TRBV28; tentative D call: TRBD1 (5 bases). V lost 3 bases, J lost 11 bases, and 13 bases lay in between. Germline values: CDR1 MDHEN, CDR2 SYDVKM. This CDR3 region has 12 residues. CDR3: CASSFGGMVAFF. CDR3 nucleotides: TGTGCCAGCAGTTTTGGGGGGATGGTGGCTTTCTTT.

V gene TRBV30 combines with J gene TRBJ1-1; 8 bases line up with TRBD1. J lost 6 bases, V lost 0 bases, and 9 bases had no gene match. There are 15 residues in the CDR3. CDR1 is GTSNPN and CDR2 is SVGIG in the germline V gene (reference sequence). The chain's CDR3 is CAWSVPSSGGSEAFF. CDR3 DNA: TGTGCCTGGAGTGTCCCCTCTTCAGGGGGCTCTGAAGCTTTCTTT. The whole variable domain, remainder taken from reference TRBV30 and TRBJ1-1, is SQTIHQWPATLVQPVGSPLSLECTVEGTSNPNLYWYRQAAGRGLQLLFYSVGIGQISSEVPQNLSASRPQDRQFILSSKKLLLSDSGFYLCAWSVPSSGGSEAFFGQGTRLTVV.

V and J are TRBV7-3 and TRBJ2-6; D ambiguous. Per germline, CDR1 SGHTA and CDR2 FQGTGA. The CDR3 length is 14 residues. V was clipped by 2 bases and J by 2 bases, with 4 bases between them. DNA for the CDR3: TGTGCCAGCAGCTTATTTCCTGGGGCCAACGTCCTGACTTTC. Amino acid sequence: CASSLFPGANVLTF.

The gene calls are TRBV2 and TRBJ2-4; D assignment may be TRBD1 or TRBD2 (5 bases each). V was cut by 7 bases and J by 9 bases, with 13 bases left in between. Germline CDR1 SNHLY, CDR2 FYNNEI. CDR3 length: 12 amino acids. CDR3 nucleotide sequence: TGTGCCAGCACCGTGACGGGGACCATTCAGTACTTC. Its protein is CASTVTGTIQYF.

The CDR3 DNA reads TGTGCCAGCAGCGTACCAGGGACGATAAGGAACGGCTACACCTTC. Protein product: CASSVPGTIRNGYTF. The J gene is TRBJ1-2, the V gene TRBV9, with D maybe TRBD1 (5 bases). Per germline, CDR1 SGDLS and CDR2 YYNGEE. V shed 1 base and J shed 8 bases, with 18 bases lying between them. The CDR3 totals 15 residues.

The chain joins TRBV7-2 to TRBJ2-3, with D possibly called TRBD1 or TRBD2 (5 bases each). The length of the CDR3 is 14 residues. Germline-derived CDR1 and CDR2 are SGHTA and FQGNSA. Trimming stripped 1 base from V and 8 bases from J, with 13 bases between. The CDR3 sequence: CASSLVGGEGTQYF. The CDR3 coding sequence is TGTGCCAGCAGCTTAGTTGGGGGTGAGGGTACGCAGTATTTT.

The genes are TRBV18 and TRBJ1-3; 7 bases line up with TRBD1. The V gene end was trimmed by 3 bases and the J gene end by 3 bases; junction bases not matched to a gene: 2. Per the germline V gene, CDR1 is KGHSH and CDR2 is LQKENI. CDR3 size: 14 residues. CDR3 DNA: TGTGCCAGCTCACCCCACAGGGGTGGAAACACCATATATTTT. It encodes CASSPHRGGNTIYF.

The chain couples TRBV7-2 to TRBJ1-1; the D is unclear. The V and J ends lost 1 base and 1 base respectively, with 7 bases between them. Germline assignment: CDR1 SGHTA and CDR2 FQGNSA. The CDR3 runs to 14 residues. CDR3 sequence (DNA): TGTGCCAGCAGCTTAGTATATGGGAACACTGAAGCTTTCTTT. As protein: CASSLVYGNTEAFF.

The chain links TRBV5-6 to TRBJ1-2, with a weak D call TRBD1 (5 bases). V lost 0 bases, J lost 4 bases, and 16 bases lay in between. Looked up from germline, CDR1 is SGHDT and CDR2 is YYEEEE. The length of the CDR3 is 16 residues. Here the CDR3 reads CASSLEFAGEAYGYTF. The CDR3, as DNA: TGTGCCAGCAGCTTGGAATTCGCGGGGGAGGCCTATGGCTACACCTTC.

The J gene is TRBJ2-1, the V gene TRBV16; 9 bases fit TRBD1. V lost 3 bases and J lost 6; bases outside the gene matches: 3. The germline V gene encodes CDR1 KGHSY and CDR2 FQNENV. CDR3 size: 14 residues. The DNA for the CDR3 is TGTGCCAGCAGCCACTACAGGGGGCTCAATGAGCAGTTCTTC. Translation: CASSHYRGLNEQFF.

The rearrangement links TRBV2 to TRBJ2-1, with TRBD2 as a possible D gene (7 bases). Germline CDR1 SNHLY, CDR2 FYNNEI. The CDR3 covers 15 residues. Trimming removed 3 bases from V and 11 bases from J, with 20 bases in between. The CDR3 is CASSDSGGQISKQFF. CDR3 in DNA: TGTGCCAGCAGTGATTCGGGGGGCCAAATTTCGAAGCAGTTCTTC.

The rearrangement links TRBV5-1 to TRBJ1-1; the D is unclear. The germline V gene has CDR1 SGHRS and CDR2 YFSETQ. The V gene lost 0 bases and the J gene lost 8 bases, with 14 bases spanning the gap. The CDR3 sequence is 14 residues long. Here the CDR3 reads CASSLASDGVEAFF. The CDR3, as DNA: TGCGCCAGCAGCTTGGCTTCGGACGGGGTGGAAGCTTTCTTT.

This chain uses TRBV29-1 with TRBJ2-7, with 9 bases lining up with TRBD1. The CDR3 extends over 13 amino acids. V lost 4 bases and J lost 5; bases outside the gene matches: 6. Germline loops: CDR1 SQVTM, CDR2 ANQGSEA. The CDR3: CSVVAQGAHEQYF. CDR3 DNA sequence: TGCAGCGTTGTCGCACAGGGGGCCCACGAGCAGTACTTC.